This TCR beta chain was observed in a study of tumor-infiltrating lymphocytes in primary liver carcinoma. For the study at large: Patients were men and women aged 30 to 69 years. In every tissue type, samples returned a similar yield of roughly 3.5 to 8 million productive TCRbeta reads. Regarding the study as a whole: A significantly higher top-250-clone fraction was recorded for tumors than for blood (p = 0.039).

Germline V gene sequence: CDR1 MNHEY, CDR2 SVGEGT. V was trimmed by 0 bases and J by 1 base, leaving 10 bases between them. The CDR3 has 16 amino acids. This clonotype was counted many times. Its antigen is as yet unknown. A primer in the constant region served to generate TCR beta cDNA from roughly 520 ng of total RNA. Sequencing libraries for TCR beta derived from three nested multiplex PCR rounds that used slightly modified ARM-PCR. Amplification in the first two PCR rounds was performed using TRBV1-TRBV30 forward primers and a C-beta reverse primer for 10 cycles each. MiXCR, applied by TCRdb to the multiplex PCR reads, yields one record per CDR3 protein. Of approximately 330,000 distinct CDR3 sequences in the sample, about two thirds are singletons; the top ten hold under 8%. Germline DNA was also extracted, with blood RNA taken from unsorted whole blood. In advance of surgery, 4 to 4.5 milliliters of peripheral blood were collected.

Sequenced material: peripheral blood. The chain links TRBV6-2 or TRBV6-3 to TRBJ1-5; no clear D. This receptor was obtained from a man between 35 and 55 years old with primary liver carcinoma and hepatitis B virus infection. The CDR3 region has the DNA TGTGCCAGCAGTTACTCGATCGGTGTGAGCAATCAGCCCCAGCATTTT. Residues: CASSYSIGVSNQPQHF.